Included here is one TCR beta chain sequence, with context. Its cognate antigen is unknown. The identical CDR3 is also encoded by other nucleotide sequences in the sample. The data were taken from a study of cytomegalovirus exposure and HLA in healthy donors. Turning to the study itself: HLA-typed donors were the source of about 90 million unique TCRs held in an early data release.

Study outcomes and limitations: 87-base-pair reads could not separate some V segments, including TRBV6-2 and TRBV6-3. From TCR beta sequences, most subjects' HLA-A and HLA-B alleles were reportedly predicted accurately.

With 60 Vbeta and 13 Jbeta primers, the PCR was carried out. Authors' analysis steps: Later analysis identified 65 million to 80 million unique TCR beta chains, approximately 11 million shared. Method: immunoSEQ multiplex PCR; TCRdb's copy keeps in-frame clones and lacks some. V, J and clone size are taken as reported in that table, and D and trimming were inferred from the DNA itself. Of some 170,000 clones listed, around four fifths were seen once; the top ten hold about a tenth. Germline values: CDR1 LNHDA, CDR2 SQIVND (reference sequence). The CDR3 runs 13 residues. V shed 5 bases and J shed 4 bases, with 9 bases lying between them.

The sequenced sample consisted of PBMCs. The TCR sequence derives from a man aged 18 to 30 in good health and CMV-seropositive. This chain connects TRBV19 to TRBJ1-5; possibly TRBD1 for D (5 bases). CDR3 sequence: CASSRGGNQPQHF. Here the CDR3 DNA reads TGTGCCAGTAGTCGGGGGGGTAATCAGCCCCAGCATTTT.